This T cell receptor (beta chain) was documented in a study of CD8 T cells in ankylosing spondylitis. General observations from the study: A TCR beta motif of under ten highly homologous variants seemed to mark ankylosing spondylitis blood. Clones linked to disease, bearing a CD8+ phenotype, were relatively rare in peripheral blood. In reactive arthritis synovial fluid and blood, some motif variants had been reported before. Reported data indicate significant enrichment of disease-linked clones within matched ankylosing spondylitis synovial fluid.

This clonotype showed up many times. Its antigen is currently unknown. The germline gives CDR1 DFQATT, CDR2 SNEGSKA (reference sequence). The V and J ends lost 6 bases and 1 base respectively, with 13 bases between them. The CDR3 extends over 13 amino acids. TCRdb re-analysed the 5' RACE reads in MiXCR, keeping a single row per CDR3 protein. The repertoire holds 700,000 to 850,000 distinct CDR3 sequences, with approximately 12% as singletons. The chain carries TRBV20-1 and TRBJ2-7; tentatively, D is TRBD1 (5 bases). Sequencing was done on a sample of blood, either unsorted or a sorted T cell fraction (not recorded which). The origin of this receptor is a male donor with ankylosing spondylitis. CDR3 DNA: TGCAGTGCCCAAATTCCAGGGTCCTACGAGCAGTACTTC. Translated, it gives CSAQIPGSYEQYF.